The entry that follows covers one T cell receptor beta chain sequence. The antigen remains unidentified. A multiplex PCR was run with 60 Vbeta primers and 13 Jbeta primers. Sequencing was performed with immunoSEQ multiplex PCR; in TCRdb, only in-frame clones are kept and a portion is missing. This sample has about 160,000 clones, with about 83% found just once. This record belongs to a study of cytomegalovirus exposure and HLA in healthy donors. Study-wide results and caveats: In a later analysis, productive TCRs from donors in an Asian-associated ancestry cluster reportedly carried fewer N-insertions than the cohort mean.

The specimen was PBMCs. The TCR comes from a woman in her twenties or thirties in good health and CMV-seronegative.

DNA of the CDR3: TGTGCCAGCAGCCTCCGTCCCGGGACATTGAACACTGAAGCTTTCTTT. It encodes CASSLRPGTLNTEAFF. The chain is built from TRBV5-6 and TRBJ1-1; tentatively, D is TRBD1 (6 bases). This CDR3 is 16 amino acids long. CDR1 and CDR2 from the germline V gene are SGHDT and YYEEEE. The germline V and J ends were trimmed by 4 bases and 0 bases, with 16 bases remaining between them.